Below, 3 T cell receptor beta chains from the same sample are listed, as sequenced in a study of shared clonotypes between healthy human individuals. Sequenced by immunoSEQ multiplex PCR; TCRdb stores in-frame clones only, minus some. The sample consists of over a million clones, about 84% of them appearing once. The sample comprised memory CD4+ T cells from PBMCs. The subset is: CD45RA-negative fraction. These receptors all stem from a man aged 18 to 30 in good health. Some clones in this sample may be carry-over from other donors' samples.

The V gene is TRBV28, the J gene TRBJ2-1, with D perhaps assigned TRBD1 or TRBD2 (5 bases each). The germline V gene encodes CDR1 MDHEN and CDR2 SYDVKM. The germline V and J ends were trimmed by 11 bases and 9 bases, with 20 bases remaining between them. The CDR3 is 13 amino acids. The CDR3 nucleotides read TGTGCCGGGAAGGGGACGATACGGGGTGAGCAGTTCTTC. Its protein product is CAGKGTIRGEQFF.

This clone has only a few counts. The chain is built from TRBV29-1 and TRBJ2-3; D might be TRBD2 (6 bases). Per the germline V gene, CDR1 is SQVTM and CDR2 is ANQGSEA. The CDR3 sequence is 14 residues long. The ends were cut back, 6 bases at V and 4 bases at J, with 17 bases in the middle. Written as DNA, the CDR3 is TGCAGCGTGACACTCCACGGGGACTCAGATACGCAGTATTTT. Amino acids: CSVTLHGDSDTQYF.

This clone was counted ten times or more. The rearrangement links TRBV28 to TRBJ2-7; 8 nucleotides line up with TRBD2. This CDR3 has 14 amino acids. Germline V gene lookup returns CDR1 MDHEN and CDR2 SYDVKM. Trimming removed 5 bases from V and 4 bases from J; junction bases left unmatched: 7. CDR3 in DNA: TGTGCCAGCAGTGCCAGTAGCGGGACGTACGAGCAGTACTTC. Protein: CASSASSGTYEQYF.